The rows below give T cell receptor beta chains drawn from one sample of a study of yellow fever vaccine responses in identical twins. TCRdb analysed the RT-PCR reads with MiXCR anew, one entry per CDR3 protein. The sample records about 19,000 distinct CDR3 sequences, about two thirds being singletons. The sequencing here drew on T cells from blood (PBMCs), unsorted or a sorted subset (not recorded which), taken before or after yellow fever vaccination (not recorded which). The receptors shown here come from a woman aged 18-29 years who received the yellow fever vaccine. CDR3s include the opening cysteine and the closing phenylalanine or tryptophan. A D gene is named only where the DNA matches it firmly. For some rows the clone size is stated as once, few or many, or as a class when expanded; others skip it.

cdr3_nt cdr3_aa d_call clone_size j_call cdr3_length v_call
TGTGCCAGCAGTTTAATGCGGGAGGGCCCGGATGAGCAGTTCTTC CASSLMREGPDEQFF TRBD2 once TRBJ2-1 15 TRBV28
TGTGCCATCAGGGGGACAGGGTCGGACTCTGGGGCCAACGTCCTGACTTTC CAIRGTGSDSGANVLTF TRBD1 once TRBJ2-6 17 TRBV10-3
TGCAGTGTCGTCAAACAGAGCTCCCTCTATGGCTACACCTTC CSVVKQSSLYGYTF . . TRBJ1-2 14 TRBV20-1
TGTGCCAGCAGTTTAGACAGGGCATCCTACGAGCAGTACTTC CASSLDRASYEQYF . . TRBJ2-7 14 TRBV12-3/TRBV12-4
TGTGCCAGCAGTCCCCATGCCTACGAGCAGTACTTC CASSPHAYEQYF . . TRBJ2-7 12 TRBV2
TGTGCCAGCAAACCGGGGGGGTACCAAGAGACCCAGTACTTC CASKPGGYQETQYF TRBD2 . TRBJ2-5 14 TRBV13
TGTGCCACCAGTGATTCGGGGGCTGGGGCCAACGTCCTGACTTTC CATSDSGAGANVLTF . . TRBJ2-6 15 TRBV24-1
TGTGCCAGCTCACCACTAGGACAGGAGCAGTTCTTC CASSPLGQEQFF . . TRBJ2-1 12 TRBV18
TGTGCCACCAGCACCGACAGGGTTGTGAATGAGCAGTTCTTC CATSTDRVVNEQFF TRBD1 . TRBJ2-1 14 TRBV15
TGTGCCAGCAGTTACTCGATGGGCCCGAATCAGCCCCAGCATTTT CASSYSMGPNQPQHF . few TRBJ1-5 15 TRBV6-2/TRBV6-3
TGCAGCGTCCTTGAAATGGGACACAGCAATCAGCCCCAGCATTTT CSVLEMGHSNQPQHF . . TRBJ1-5 15 TRBV29-1
TGTGCCAGCAGTGTTGTAGGGGGCAACACCGGGGAGCTGTTTTTT CASSVVGGNTGELFF TRBD1 once TRBJ2-2 15 TRBV2
TGTGCCAGCAGTCAAACAGGGGTATGGGGAGGTGCTTTCTTT CASSQTGVWGGAFF TRBD1 . TRBJ1-1 14 TRBV6-1
TGTGCCAGTAGTATATTGGGGGCTTTCAATCAGCCCCAGCATTTT CASSILGAFNQPQHF . few TRBJ1-5 15 TRBV19
TGTGCCAGCAGTCGGACTAGCGGGATGGGTGAGCAGTTCTTC CASSRTSGMGEQFF TRBD2 . TRBJ2-1 14 TRBV27
TGTGCCAGCAGAAATCAGAGTCAAGAGACCCAGTACTTC CASRNQSQETQYF . . TRBJ2-5 13 TRBV2
TGTGCCAGCAGCCAAGAAAGGGCCACTAGCGGGGCAGATACGCAGTATTTT CASSQERATSGADTQYF TRBD2 . TRBJ2-3 17 TRBV4-2
TGTGCCAGCAGTTTAGCGCTCTCGCTTTACGAGCAGTACTTC CASSLALSLYEQYF . . TRBJ2-7 14 TRBV12-3/TRBV12-4
TGTGCCACCAGCCAACCCGGGACCGAGTATAGCAATCAGCCCCAGCATTTT CATSQPGTEYSNQPQHF . . TRBJ1-5 17 TRBV15
TGTGCCAGCAGCTTTAGCGGGCTCTCCTACAATGAGCAGTTCTTC CASSFSGLSYNEQFF TRBD2 . TRBJ2-1 15 TRBV5-4
TGTGCCAGCAGCTTAGTCTATTATGAGCAGTTCTTC CASSLVYYEQFF . . TRBJ2-1 12 TRBV7-6
TGTGCCAGCAGCCGAATCATAGACACCGGGGAGCTGTTTTTT CASSRIIDTGELFF . . TRBJ2-2 14 TRBV6-1
TGTGCCAGCAGTAGAGATGGGGCGTCGAACACTGAAGCTTTCTTT CASSRDGASNTEAFF . few TRBJ1-1 15 TRBV7-3
TGTGCCAGCAGCTTATTCACGAGCGGCGGCCAAGAGACCCAGTACTTC CASSLFTSGGQETQYF . . TRBJ2-5 16 TRBV11-1
TGTGCCAGCAGTGAAGGGGCGGGACTCCAGTTCTTC CASSEGAGLQFF . . TRBJ2-1 12 TRBV2
TGTGCCACCCCGACTCTCCGCCGGGGAAACACTGAAGCTTTCTTT CATPTLRRGNTEAFF . medium-sized TRBJ1-1 15 TRBV12-3/TRBV12-4
TGTGCCAGCAGACTTGGGAGTCAGCCCCAGCATTTT CASRLGSQPQHF . . TRBJ1-5 12 TRBV12-3/TRBV12-4
TGCGCCAGCAGCCCCAAGGCAGGGGACTATGGCTACACCTTC CASSPKAGDYGYTF . . TRBJ1-2 14 TRBV4-1
TGCAGCGTTGAGGCAGTAGAGACCCAGTACTTC CSVEAVETQYF . . TRBJ2-5 11 TRBV29-1
TGCAGCGCATCAACAGGACAAGAGACCCAGTACTTC CSASTGQETQYF . . TRBJ2-5 12 TRBV29-1
TGTGCCAGCAGCCTCGACAGGTCATTCCAGCCCCAGCATTTT CASSLDRSFQPQHF . few TRBJ1-5 14 TRBV12-3/TRBV12-4
TGTGCCAGCTCACCCGGGACAGGGGGCCAAGAGACCCAGTACTTC CASSPGTGGQETQYF TRBD1 . TRBJ2-5 15 TRBV18
TGTGCCAGTGGTGGACAGGGAGAGCAGTTCTTC CASGGQGEQFF TRBD1 . TRBJ2-1 11 TRBV19
TGTGCCAGCAGTCCCTTATGGCCCGAGCAGTACTTC CASSPLWPEQYF . . TRBJ2-7 12 TRBV27
TGTGCCAGCAGCTTAGAAGGTTTCTCCTACGAGCAGTACTTC CASSLEGFSYEQYF . . TRBJ2-7 14 TRBV11-1
TGTGCCAGCAGTTTAGGGGCGGGCAGCGAGCAGTACTTC CASSLGAGSEQYF . few TRBJ2-7 13 TRBV27
TGTGCCAGCAGCGATACGGGACAGGGGTTATCCAATGAGCAGTTCTTC CASSDTGQGLSNEQFF TRBD1 few TRBJ2-1 16 TRBV7-6
TGTGCCAGCAGCCCAACGGACAGTAATAATTCACCCCTCCACTTT CASSPTDSNNSPLHF . . TRBJ1-6 15 TRBV7-3
TGTGCCAGCAGTCCGCCTTTAATCACTGAAGCTTTCTTT CASSPPLITEAFF . . TRBJ1-1 13 TRBV13
TGCAGCGTTGAAGTCAGGTCTAGCACAGATACGCAGTATTTT CSVEVRSSTDTQYF . . TRBJ2-3 14 TRBV29-1
TGTGCCAGCACGGGACGGAAATCTGAAGCTTTCTTT CASTGRKSEAFF . few TRBJ1-1 12 TRBV11-2
TGCAGCGTAACAACAGAGTACAATGAGCAGTTCTTC CSVTTEYNEQFF . few TRBJ2-1 12 TRBV29-1
TGCAGTGCTAGAGACGAGGAGAGGACTAATCAGCCCCAGCATTTT CSARDEERTNQPQHF . . TRBJ1-5 15 TRBV20-1
TGTGCCAGCAGCCTTCTAGCGTACTACAATGAGCAGTTCTTC CASSLLAYYNEQFF . once TRBJ2-1 14 TRBV14
TGTGCCAGTAGGAGACTAGCGGGAGGTACCGGGGAGCTGTTTTTT CASRRLAGGTGELFF TRBD2 once TRBJ2-2 15 TRBV19
TGTGCCAGCTCGGAGGACAACGTAGGGGAGCTGTTTTTT CASSEDNVGELFF . . TRBJ2-2 13 TRBV18